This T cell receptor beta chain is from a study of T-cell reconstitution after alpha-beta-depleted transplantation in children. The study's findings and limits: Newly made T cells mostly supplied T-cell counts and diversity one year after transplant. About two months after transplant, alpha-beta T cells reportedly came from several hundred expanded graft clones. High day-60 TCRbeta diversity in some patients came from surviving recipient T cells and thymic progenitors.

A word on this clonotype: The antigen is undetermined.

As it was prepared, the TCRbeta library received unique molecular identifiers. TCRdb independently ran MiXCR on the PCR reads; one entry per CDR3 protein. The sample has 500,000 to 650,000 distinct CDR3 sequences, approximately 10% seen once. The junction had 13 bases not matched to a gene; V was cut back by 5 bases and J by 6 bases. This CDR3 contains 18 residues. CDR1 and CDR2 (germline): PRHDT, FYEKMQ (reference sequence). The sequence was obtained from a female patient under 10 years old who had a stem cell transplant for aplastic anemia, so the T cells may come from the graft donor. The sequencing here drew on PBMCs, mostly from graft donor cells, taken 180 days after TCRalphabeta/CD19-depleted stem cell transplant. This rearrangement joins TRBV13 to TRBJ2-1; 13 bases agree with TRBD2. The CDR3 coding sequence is TGTGCCAGCAGCCCGACTAGCGGGAGGTCCCCCCGTAGCAATGAGCAGTTCTTC. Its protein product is CASSPTSGRSPRSNEQFF.